This T cell receptor beta chain was sequenced for a study of blood T cell repertoires in COVID-19. Profiling relied on immunoSEQ multiplex PCR, and the TCRdb table lists in-frame clones only, not all of them. The sample shows some 83,000 clones, about nine tenths of them seen only once. Trimming removed 0 bases at V and 2 bases at J, with 16 bases between. Germline values: CDR1 SGDLS, CDR2 YYNGEE. The CDR3 runs to 17 residues. This clone was counted once. This rearrangement joins TRBV9 to TRBJ2-3; D uncertain. The clonotype comes from a man aged 55 to 69 with acute or convalescent COVID-19. Sequencing used peripheral blood. The CDR3 here is CASSVASGSSNTDTQYF. The CDR3 region has the DNA TGTGCCAGCAGCGTAGCGTCAGGATCGTCGAACACAGATACGCAGTATTTT.